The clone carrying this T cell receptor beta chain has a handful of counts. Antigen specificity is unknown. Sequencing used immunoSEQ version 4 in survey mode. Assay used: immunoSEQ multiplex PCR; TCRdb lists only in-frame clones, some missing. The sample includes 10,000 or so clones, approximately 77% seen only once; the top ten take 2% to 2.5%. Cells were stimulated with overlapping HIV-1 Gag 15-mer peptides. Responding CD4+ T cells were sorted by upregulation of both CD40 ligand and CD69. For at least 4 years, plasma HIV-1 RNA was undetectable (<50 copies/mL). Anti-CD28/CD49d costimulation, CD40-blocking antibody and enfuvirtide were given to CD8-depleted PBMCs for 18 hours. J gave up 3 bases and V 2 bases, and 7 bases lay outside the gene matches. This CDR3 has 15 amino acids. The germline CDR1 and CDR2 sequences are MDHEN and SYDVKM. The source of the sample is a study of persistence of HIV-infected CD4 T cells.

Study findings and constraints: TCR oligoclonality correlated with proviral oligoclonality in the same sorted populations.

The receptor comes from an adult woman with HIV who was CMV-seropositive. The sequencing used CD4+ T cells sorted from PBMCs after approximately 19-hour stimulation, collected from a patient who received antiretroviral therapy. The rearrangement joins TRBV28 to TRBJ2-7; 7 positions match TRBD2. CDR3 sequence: CASSLNSAGRYEQYF. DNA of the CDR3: TGTGCCAGCAGTTTAAATTCAGCGGGACGCTACGAGCAGTACTTC. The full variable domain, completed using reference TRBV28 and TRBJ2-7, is DVKVTQSSRYLVKRTGEKVFLECVQDMDHENMFWYRQDPGLGLRLIYFSYDVKMKEKGDIPEGYSVSREKKERFSLILESASTNQTSMYLCASSLNSAGRYEQYFGPGTRLTVT.